These 7 T cell receptor beta chains share one sample of origin, sequenced in a study of CD8 T cells in ankylosing spondylitis. In TCRdb, the 5' RACE reads were re-called with MiXCR into one record per CDR3 protein. The sample yields a few hundred thousand distinct CDR3 sequences, 20% seen once. The sequenced sample was blood, either unsorted or a sorted T cell fraction (not recorded which). The origin of the receptors is a male donor with ankylosing spondylitis or in good health (not recorded which).

The rearrangement joins TRBV7-9 to TRBJ1-6; the D is unclear. Germline V gives CDR1 SEHNR, CDR2 FQNEAQ (reference sequence). The CDR3 covers 13 residues. V shed 5 bases and J shed 5 bases, with 7 bases lying between them. CDR3 sequence: CASSPPNNSPLHF. CDR3 bases: TGTGCCAGCAGCCCGCCGAATAATTCACCCCTCCACTTT.

This clonotype was counted ten times or more. The V gene is TRBV20-1, the J gene TRBJ2-3; the match to TRBD2 covers 9 bases. The CDR3 length is 14 residues. Germline lookup yields CDR1 DFQATT and CDR2 SNEGSKA (reference sequence). The CDR3 sequence is CRLRAGGGTDTQYF. CDR3 DNA sequence: TGCAGGCTCCGAGCGGGGGGCGGCACAGATACGCAGTATTTT.

J is TRBJ1-5 and V is TRBV5-5, with D uncertain. The CDR3 sequence is 13 residues long. With 1 base removed from V and 5 bases from J, the gap between germline ends came to 7 bases. Per germline, CDR1 SGHKS and CDR2 YYEKEE (reference sequence). The CDR3 spells CASSLKLDQPQHF. The CDR3 bases are TGTGCCAGCAGCTTGAAACTCGATCAGCCCCAGCATTTT.

The chain is built from TRBV3-1 and TRBJ2-3; no definite D call. The germline V gene has CDR1 LGHDT and CDR2 YNNKEL (reference sequence). Trimming left V 0 bases short and J 3 bases short, with 16 bases between. This CDR3 region has 17 residues. This CDR3 reads CASSQEPGGVGTDTQYF. CDR3 coding DNA: TGTGCCAGCAGCCAAGAACCAGGTGGGGTTGGTACAGATACGCAGTATTTT.

The rearrangement links TRBV5-1 to TRBJ2-1; D might be TRBD2 (6 bases). Trimming took 1 base from V and 8 from J, leaving 19 bases between them. CDR1 and CDR2 (germline): SGHRS, YFSETQ. This CDR3 region has 16 residues. The CDR3 loop is CASSLFDIGSWDEQFF. DNA of the CDR3: TGCGCCAGCAGCTTGTTCGACATCGGGAGTTGGGATGAGCAGTTCTTC.

This clonotype was seen many times. The chain joins TRBV5-1 to TRBJ2-3; no firm D call. Trimming took 0 bases from V and 4 from J, leaving 9 bases between them. There are 14 residues in the CDR3. Germline-derived CDR1 and CDR2 are SGHRS and YFSETQ. In DNA form, the CDR3 reads TGCGCCAGCAGCTTGGCCTCCCCGGCAGATACGCAGTATTTT. It codes for CASSLASPADTQYF.

The chain links TRBV5-1 to TRBJ1-1; D unresolved. This CDR3 has 14 amino acids. The V and J ends lost 6 bases and 0 bases respectively, with 12 bases between them. The V gene's germline CDR1 is SGHRS and CDR2 YFSETQ. CDR3 sequence: CASNEGQVNTEAFF. Here the CDR3 DNA reads TGCGCCAGCAACGAAGGGCAGGTGAACACTGAAGCTTTCTTT.